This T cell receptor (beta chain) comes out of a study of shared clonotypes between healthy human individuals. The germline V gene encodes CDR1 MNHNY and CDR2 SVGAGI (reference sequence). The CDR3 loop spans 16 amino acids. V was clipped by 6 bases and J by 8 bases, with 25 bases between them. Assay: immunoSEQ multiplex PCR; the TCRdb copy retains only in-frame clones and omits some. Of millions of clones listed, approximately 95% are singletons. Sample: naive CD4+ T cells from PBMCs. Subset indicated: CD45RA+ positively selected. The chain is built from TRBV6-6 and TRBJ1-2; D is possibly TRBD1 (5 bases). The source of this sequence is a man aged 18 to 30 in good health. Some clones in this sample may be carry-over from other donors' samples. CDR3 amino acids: CASSRTWDASGEGYTF. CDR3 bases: TGTGCCAGCAGCCGGACCTGGGACGCATCAGGTGAAGGCTACACCTTC.